The clone carrying this T cell receptor beta chain was observed a handful of times. The antigen remains undetermined. The authors sequenced patients whose flow cytometry had shown CD8+CD57+ cell expansion. The patients, all of them, had severe acquired aplastic anemia. Profiling of TCR beta VDJ combinations and CDR3 sequences used genomic DNA as template. TCRdb re-called the reads with MiXCR, one entry per CDR3 protein. This table has approximately 80,000 distinct CDR3 sequences, under 80% appearing once. The data are from a study of CD8+CD57+ T cells in acquired aplastic anemia. Broader study findings: Fewer than 35 shared CD8+ CDR3s appeared highly expressed within patients' immunodominant clones.

The TCR originated in a human donor with aplastic anemia. Sequenced material: sorted CD4+, CD8+, or CD8+CD57+ T cells (not recorded which) from PBMCs.

Here the CDR3 reads CASSVGVNEQFF. In DNA, the CDR3 is TGTGCCAGCAGCGTAGGAGTCAATGAGCAGTTCTTC. V gene TRBV9 combines with J gene TRBJ2-1; D unresolved. There are 12 residues in the CDR3. Trimming took off 0 bases at V and 6 bases at J, with 4 bases between the two ends. Per germline, CDR1 SGDLS and CDR2 YYNGEE.